One T cell receptor (beta chain) is described in this entry. Study processing details: By means of reference gene primer amplification, nucleated cell counts were estimated. Repertoires were generated with immunoSEQ multiplex PCR, while TCRdb's copy carries only in-frame clones and drops some. The V and J calls and clone size are taken from that table; D and trimming were inferred from the DNA. The sample consists of approximately 210,000 clones, just under 85% of them appearing once. This record comes from a study of blood T cell repertoires in COVID-19. Clinical history as reported by participants underpinned cohort assignment. The clonotype originates from a man aged 35 to 55 who had recovered from COVID-19. The specimen was PBMCs or T cells enriched from blood (not recorded which).

The chain's CDR3 is CASSFLAAAGLQYF. The CDR3 DNA sequence: TGTGCCAGTAGTTTTCTAGCGGCGGCAGGCCTGCAGTATTTT. This chain links TRBV19 with TRBJ2-3; 7 bases match TRBD2. This CDR3 comprises 14 residues. CDR1 is LNHDA, CDR2 SQIVND, per germline (reference sequence). Trimming removed 5 bases from V and 11 bases from J; junction bases left unmatched: 13.